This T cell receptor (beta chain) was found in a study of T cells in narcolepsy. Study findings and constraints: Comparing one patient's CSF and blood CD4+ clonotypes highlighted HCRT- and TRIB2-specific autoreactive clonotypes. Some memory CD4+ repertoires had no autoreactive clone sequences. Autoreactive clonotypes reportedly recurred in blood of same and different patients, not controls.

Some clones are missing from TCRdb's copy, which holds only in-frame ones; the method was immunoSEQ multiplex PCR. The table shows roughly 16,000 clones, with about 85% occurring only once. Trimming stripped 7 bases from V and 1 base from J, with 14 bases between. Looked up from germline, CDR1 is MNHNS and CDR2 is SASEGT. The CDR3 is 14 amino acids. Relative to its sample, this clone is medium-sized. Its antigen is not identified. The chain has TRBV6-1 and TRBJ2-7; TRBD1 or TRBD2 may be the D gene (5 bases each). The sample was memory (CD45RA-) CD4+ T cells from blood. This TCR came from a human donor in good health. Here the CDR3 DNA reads TGTGCCAGCAAATCGGGGCCCCAATCCTACGAGCAGTACTTC. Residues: CASKSGPQSYEQYF.